The subject of this entry is one T cell receptor beta chain. The CDR3 has 15 residues. In germline, CDR1 is KGHSH, CDR2 LQKENI. After removal of 3 bases from V and 5 bases from J, the junction contained 4 bases not matched to a gene. In the study's own analysis: The authors estimated nucleated cell counts from reference gene primer amplification. Only in-frame clones appear in the TCRdb table, and some are missing; sequencing was by immunoSEQ multiplex PCR. V and J calls and clone size are those listed in that table; D and trimming were worked out from the DNA. The sample records under 30,000 clones, roughly nine tenths being singletons. The sample originates from a study of blood T cell repertoires in COVID-19. Turning to the study itself: Sites across the United States, Italy and Spain contributed samples from acute and convalescent COVID-19. PBMCs, B-cell-depleted T cells, or T cells were the source of the cDNA or gDNA that made up the material.

The chain recombines TRBV18 with TRBJ1-2; 12 nucleotides agree with TRBD1. Sequenced input: peripheral blood. The receptor was isolated from a human donor in a cohort sampled during active COVID-19. CDR3 loop: CASSPGGQGAYGYTF. The CDR3 DNA reads TGTGCCAGCTCACCGGGGGGACAGGGGGCATATGGCTACACCTTC.